The 14 T cell receptor beta chains listed next were all sequenced from one sample in a study of regulatory T cells in long-lasting Graves disease. Stated time point: persistent/refractory GD, antithyroid drugs over 5 years with positive TRAb. Construction of the TCR library relied on RNA isolated from PBMCs. Relying on iRepertoire HTBI primers and Arm-PCR of CDR3 regions, the team built TCR beta libraries. Each CDR3 protein is one row after TCRdb ran MiXCR on the multiplex PCR reads. The sample has 400,000 or so distinct CDR3 sequences; about 25% are singletons. The specimen was peripheral blood mononuclear cells (PBMCs), collected when the disease was refractory, from a patient treated with antithyroid drugs. These TCRs come from a female donor with Graves disease.

Many counts were recorded for this clonotype. The chain is built from TRBV7-2 and TRBJ2-5, with a tentative D call TRBD2 (6 bases). The CDR3 totals 14 residues. Looked up from germline, CDR1 is SGHTA and CDR2 is FQGNSA. Trimming took off 3 bases at V and 5 bases at J, with 13 bases between the two ends. The CDR3 nucleotides read TGTGCCAGCAGCTTCGAGGGAGGCCACGAGACCCAGTACTTC. This gives the protein CASSFEGGHETQYF.

V gene TRBV7-2 combines with J gene TRBJ2-2; D could derive from TRBD1 or TRBD2 (5 bases each). Germline CDR1 and CDR2: SGHTA and FQGNSA. This CDR3 has 15 amino acids. Trimming stripped 4 bases from V and 0 bases from J, with 9 bases between. As DNA, the CDR3 is TGTGCCAGCAGCTGGGGACGGTCGAACACCGGGGAGCTGTTTTTT. Protein product: CASSWGRSNTGELFF.

This clonotype occurred many times. The chain uses TRBV28 and TRBJ1-2, with D possibly matching TRBD1 (6 bases). CDR3 length equals 17 residues. Per the germline V gene, CDR1 is MDHEN and CDR2 is SYDVKM. Deletions cut 5 bases from V and 7 bases from J, with 26 bases between. The CDR3 DNA is TGTGCCAGCAGTCCCCAAGCACAGGTCGGGGGGCAACCTGGCTACACCTTC. Translated, it gives CASSPQAQVGGQPGYTF.

The chain joins TRBV7-3 to TRBJ1-1, with a weak D call TRBD1 (6 bases). The ends were cut back, 4 bases at V and 6 bases at J, with 15 bases in the middle. This CDR3 contains 14 residues. Germline CDR1 SGHTA, CDR2 FQGTGA. CDR3 sequence: CASSSGGGASEAFF. DNA for the CDR3: TGTGCCAGCAGCTCCGGAGGGGGGGCGTCTGAAGCTTTCTTT. Full variable domain (missing parts from reference TRBV7-3 and TRBJ1-1): GAGVSQTPSNKVTEKGKYVELRCDPISGHTALYWYRQSLGQGPEFLIYFQGTGAADDSGLPNDRFFAVRPEGSVSTLKIQRTERGDSAVYLCASSSGGGASEAFFGQGTRLTVV.

This clonotype was found many times. This sequence joins TRBV12-3 or TRBV12-4 and TRBJ1-2, with 8 bases fitting TRBD1. Trimming took 8 bases from V and 6 from J; bases not matched to a gene: 8. This CDR3 comprises 13 residues. CDR3 sequence reads: CASAPTGVNGYTF. Here the CDR3 DNA reads TGTGCCAGCGCCCCGACAGGGGTCAATGGCTACACCTTC.

The J gene is TRBJ2-7, the V gene TRBV30; D ambiguous. This CDR3 region has 11 residues. V was clipped by 5 bases and J by 6 bases, with 11 bases between them. The germline V gene encodes CDR1 GTSNPN and CDR2 SVGIG (reference sequence). In DNA form, the CDR3 reads TGTGCCTGGTCTGTGACCTGCGAGCAGTACTTC. Translated, it gives CAWSVTCEQYF.

A word on this clonotype: With a much larger clone just one base away, this may be a read error. This chain links TRBV27 with TRBJ2-2; D gene uncertain. The germline gives CDR1 MNHEY, CDR2 SMNVEV (reference sequence). The ends were cut back, 3 bases at V and 5 bases at J, with 7 bases in the middle. This CDR3 is 13 amino acids long. CDR3 amino acids: CASSFLGTGELFF. The CDR3 DNA reads as TGTGCCAGCAGTTTTTTAGGGACCGGGGAGCTGTTTTTT.

The chain employs TRBV7-2 and TRBJ1-1; D is ambiguous. The germline V gene has CDR1 SGHTA and CDR2 FQGNSA. V was shortened by 5 bases and J by 8 bases, with 12 bases between the two germline ends. The CDR3 length is 12 residues. DNA for the CDR3: TGTGCCAGCAGCCAAATAGCACCCGAAGCTTTCTTT. This encodes CASSQIAPEAFF.

This clonotype showed up many times. The genes are TRBV2 and TRBJ2-2; D is possibly TRBD2 (6 bases). Germline V gives CDR1 SNHLY, CDR2 FYNNEI. The CDR3 loop spans 13 amino acids. Trimming shortened V by 9 bases and J by 6 bases, and 14 bases separated the two germline ends. CDR3 sequence reads: CASCRWEAGELFF. The CDR3, as DNA: TGTGCCAGTTGTAGGTGGGAGGCCGGGGAGCTGTTTTTT.

This clonotype occurred a few times. V gene TRBV12-3 or TRBV12-4 combines with J gene TRBJ1-3; D is ambiguous. There are 13 residues in the CDR3. The V end lost 7 bases, the J end lost 3 bases, and 10 bases lay between the germline ends. The CDR3 DNA sequence: TGTGCCAGCACCGATATCGTTGGAAACACCATATATTTT. The encoded protein is CASTDIVGNTIYF.

J is TRBJ2-7 and V is TRBV6-2 or TRBV6-3, with D unclear. Trimming took 0 bases from V and 2 from J, leaving 11 bases between them. This CDR3 has 15 amino acids. CDR1 and CDR2 from the germline V gene are MNHEY and SVGEGT. CDR3 in amino acids: CASSYSVQAPYEQYF. In DNA, the CDR3 is TGTGCCAGCAGTTACTCGGTTCAGGCCCCCTACGAGCAGTACTTC.

This rearrangement joins TRBV19 to TRBJ1-4; D is unclear. This CDR3 is built from 13 residues. With 7 bases removed from V and 10 bases from J, the gap between germline ends came to 16 bases. In germline, CDR1 is LNHDA, CDR2 SQIVND (reference sequence). CDR3 protein: CASNPRVEGKLFF. The CDR3 nucleotides read TGTGCCAGTAACCCCCGGGTAGAGGGAAAACTGTTTTTT.

Only a few counts were recorded for this clonotype. The chain employs TRBV20-1 and TRBJ2-5; TRBD1 matches 10 bases. V dropped 0 bases and J dropped 7; count of bases not matched to a gene: 8. CDR1 and CDR2 (germline): DFQATT, SNEGSKA (reference sequence). The CDR3 spans 15 residues. The CDR3 region is CSARETGGPRGTQYF. The CDR3, as DNA: TGCAGTGCTAGAGAGACAGGGGGCCCTCGGGGGACCCAGTACTTC.

V is TRBV6-1 and J is TRBJ1-1, with D unresolved. CDR3 length: 13 amino acids. Germline V gene lookup returns CDR1 MNHNS and CDR2 SASEGT. The germline V and J ends were trimmed by 10 bases and 6 bases, with 18 bases remaining between them. The CDR3 DNA reads as TGTGCCACCCAGACGGACGGGATCGCTGAAGCTTTCTTT. This translates into CATQTDGIAEAFF.